The 14 T cell receptor beta chains below come from one sample, sequenced in a study of Graves' ophthalmopathy and Graves' hyperthyroidism. The authors amplified TCR beta CDR3 regions, and they did so from RNA transcripts for repertoire sequencing. Amplification began with first-round RT-PCR using HTBI primers, then second-round multiplex PCR was performed. TCRdb ran MiXCR on the multiplex PCR reads and lists one entry per CDR3 protein. The data hold tens of thousands of distinct CDR3 sequences, with around half observed a single time. The material sequenced was peripheral blood. These receptors were obtained from an adult woman with stable Graves' hyperthyroidism.

Ten or more counts support this clonotype. The J gene is TRBJ2-3, the V gene TRBV19; 8 positions agree with TRBD1. CDR1 is LNHDA, CDR2 SQIVND, per germline (reference sequence). The CDR3 extends over 15 amino acids. V was clipped by 2 bases and J by 2 bases; unmatched bases: 3. The CDR3 bases are TGTGCCAGTAGTATACAGGACAGGGCCACAGATACGCAGTATTTT. Encoded protein: CASSIQDRATDTQYF.

The chain uses TRBV12-3 or TRBV12-4 and TRBJ2-7, with D possibly being TRBD2 (5 bases). The V end was cut by 6 bases, the J end by 7 bases, with 19 bases between. The CDR3 covers 14 residues. The CDR3 DNA is TGTGCCAGCAGCACCTACCTCGGAGGCGGGGAGCAGTACTTC. This codes for CASSTYLGGGEQYF.

The chain has TRBV29-1 and TRBJ1-1; TRBD1 matches 8 bases. The CDR3 sequence is 16 residues long. The germline CDR1 and CDR2 sequences are SQVTM and ANQGSEA. J gave up 1 base and V 0 bases, and 7 bases lay outside the gene matches. Written as DNA, the CDR3 is TGCAGCGTTGAAGATCTCCCCGGGACAGGGAACACTGAAGCTTTCTTT. This translates into CSVEDLPGTGNTEAFF.

This chain connects TRBV5-1 to TRBJ2-7; D could derive from TRBD1 or TRBD2 (5 bases each). Per germline, CDR1 SGHRS and CDR2 YFSETQ. This CDR3 region has 15 residues. V gave up 1 base and J gave up 0 bases, with 11 bases separating them. In DNA, the CDR3 is TGCGCCAGCAGCTTGAGGGCAGGGAGCTCCTACGAGCAGTACTTC. As protein: CASSLRAGSSYEQYF.

This clonotype was counted many times. The V call is TRBV13, the J call TRBJ2-7; D is ambiguous. The V gene lost 3 bases and the J gene lost 6 bases, with 12 bases spanning the gap. The germline V gene encodes CDR1 PRHDT and CDR2 FYEKMQ (reference sequence). This CDR3 is built from 13 residues. CDR3 sequence (DNA): TGTGCCAGCAGCTTGGCTAGAAACCCCGAGCAGTACTTC. Translated, it gives CASSLARNPEQYF.

The chain carries TRBV24-1 and TRBJ2-7, with 10 bases that match TRBD2. J lost 3 bases, V lost 7 bases, and 8 bases had no gene match. CDR3 size: 15 residues. CDR1 is KGHDR, CDR2 SFDVKD, per germline. This CDR3 reads CATSAGLADFYEQYF. The CDR3 bases are TGTGCCACCAGCGCCGGACTAGCGGATTTCTACGAGCAGTACTTC.

V is TRBV2 and J is TRBJ2-2; D call uncertain. Germline values: CDR1 SNHLY, CDR2 FYNNEI. The CDR3 extends over 12 amino acids. V gave up 5 bases and J gave up 8 bases, with 9 bases separating them. CDR3: CASSYSRGELFF. CDR3 nucleotide sequence: TGTGCCAGCAGTTACTCTCGGGGGGAGCTGTTTTTT. Using reference TRBV2 and TRBJ2-2 for the parts outside the CDR3, the full variable domain is EPEVTQTPSHQVTQMGQEVILRCVPISNHLYFYWYRQILGQKVEFLVSFYNNEISEKSEIFDDQFSVERPDGSNFTLKIRSTKLEDSAMYFCASSYSRGELFFGEGSRLTVL.

V and J are TRBV7-2 and TRBJ1-2, with TRBD1 matching over 8 bases. CDR3 length equals 12 residues. Trimming removed 1 base from V and 12 bases from J; junction bases left unmatched: 4. Germline CDR1 reads SGHTA; CDR2 reads FQGNSA. The CDR3 spells CASSLDRGLNTF. Written as DNA, the CDR3 is TGTGCCAGCAGCTTAGACAGGGGGTTAAACACCTTC.

The chain uses TRBV29-1 and TRBJ1-1; 9 bases align to TRBD1. Germline V gene data show CDR1 as SQVTM and CDR2 as ANQGSEA. V gave up 6 bases and J gave up 5 bases; unmatched junction bases: 4. The CDR3 contains 12 residues. Here the CDR3 DNA reads TGCAGCGTCGGGACAGGGTCTACTGAAGCTTTCTTT. Its translation: CSVGTGSTEAFF.

This clonotype has ten or more counts. The chain carries TRBV7-9 and TRBJ1-4, with a weak D call TRBD1 (6 bases). The CDR3 length is 14 residues. V lost 7 bases, J lost 2 bases, and 11 bases lay in between. CDR1 SEHNR and CDR2 FQNEAQ come from the germline V gene (reference sequence). The CDR3 coding sequence is TGTGCCAGCACCAGAACAGGGACTAATGAAAAACTGTTTTTT. It yields the protein CASTRTGTNEKLFF.

The chain combines TRBV2 with TRBJ1-2, with D unresolved. Germline V gene lookup returns CDR1 SNHLY and CDR2 FYNNEI. V lost 7 bases and J 1 base, leaving 4 bases between the germline ends. The CDR3 length is 11 residues. The CDR3 sequence is CASMYNYGYTF. In nucleotides, the CDR3 is TGTGCCAGCATGTATAACTATGGCTACACCTTC. Together with reference TRBV2 and TRBJ1-2, the CDR3 gives the full variable domain: EPEVTQTPSHQVTQMGQEVILRCVPISNHLYFYWYRQILGQKVEFLVSFYNNEISEKSEIFDDQFSVERPDGSNFTLKIRSTKLEDSAMYFCASMYNYGYTFGSGTRLTVV.

The V gene is TRBV27, the J gene TRBJ1-1; D possibly corresponds to TRBD1 (5 bases). The CDR3 has 14 residues. The germline CDR1 and CDR2 sequences are MNHEY and SMNVEV (reference sequence). V lost 8 bases and J 5 bases, leaving 18 bases between the germline ends. The CDR3 reads CASDGTRGGTEAFF. The CDR3 region has the DNA TGTGCCAGCGACGGGACTCGGGGGGGGACTGAAGCTTTCTTT.

The genes are TRBV4-1 and TRBJ2-5; 12 positions match TRBD1. There are 17 residues in the CDR3. The germline V gene has CDR1 MGHRA and CDR2 YSYEKL. V lost 0 bases, J lost 4 bases, and 6 bases stayed unmatched. In nucleotides, the CDR3 is TGCGCCAGCAGCCAAGATCAGGGGACAGGGGGCGGAGAGACCCAGTACTTC. Translated, it gives CASSQDQGTGGGETQYF.

This clonotype was recorded many times. The chain couples TRBV10-3 to TRBJ1-1; D remains ambiguous. The CDR3 spans 15 residues. Germline CDR1 and CDR2: ENHRY and SYGVKD. Trimming pared 1 base from V and 2 bases from J, leaving 11 bases between. The DNA of the CDR3 is TGTGCCATCAGTGAGTACGAAGTGCTAAACACTGAAGCTTTCTTT. This gives the protein CAISEYEVLNTEAFF.